This TCR beta chain was found in a study of CD8 T cell repertoires and HIV-1 epitope variants. Assay: immunoSEQ multiplex PCR; the TCRdb copy retains only in-frame clones and omits some. This table holds roughly 4,900 clones, more than 65% found once. V gave up 4 bases and J gave up 6 bases, with 10 bases separating them. This CDR3 comprises 12 residues. Per the germline V gene, CDR1 is SGHNT and CDR2 is YYREEE (reference sequence). Study conclusions and caveats: Most of the nine antigen-specific clonotypes appeared cross-reactive to autologous or escape variants.

Details on this clone: Its cognate antigen is unknown.

Sample: cultured CD8+ T cells derived from PBMCs. The clonotype comes from a male donor with HIV. This chain uses TRBV5-4 with TRBJ1-2; D remains unclear. The CDR3 is CASSPDGNGYTF. In nucleotides, the CDR3 is TGTGCCAGCAGCCCCGATGGGAATGGCTACACCTTC.